These T cell receptor beta chains were read from a single sample in a study of shared clonotypes between healthy human individuals. Measured with immunoSEQ multiplex PCR; TCRdb has only the in-frame clones, and not every one. The table records 550,000 to 600,000 clones, around 76% of them present only once. The sequenced sample was PBMCs. All receptors derive from a woman between 40 and 55 years old in good health. Some clones in this sample may be carry-over from other donors' samples. The CDR3 runs from the conserved cysteine through the conserved F or W. A D gene is named only where the DNA matches it firmly. Size tells how often a clone was seen (once, few, many) or the class of an expanded clone, and some rows leave it out.

CDR3 protein | CDR3 DNA | J gene | V gene | D gene | CDR3 length | clone size
CASSQEGDRAFAEAFF | TGTGCCAGCAGCCAAGAGGGGGACAGGGCGTTTGCTGAAGCTTTCTTT | TRBJ1-1 | TRBV4-2 | TRBD1 | 16 | many
CASSQLSGTDTGELFF | TGCGCCAGCAGCCAATTAAGCGGGACGGACACCGGGGAGCTGTTTTTT | TRBJ2-2 | TRBV4-1 | TRBD2 | 16 | NA
CASSHIAGASYEQFF | TGTGCCAGCAGCCATATAGCGGGAGCTTCATATGAGCAGTTCTTC | TRBJ2-1 | TRBV4-2 | TRBD2 | 15 | NA
CATKWKPNTEAFF | TGTGCCACCAAGTGGAAGCCGAACACTGAAGCTTTCTTT | TRBJ1-1 | TRBV19 | NA | 13 | NA
CASSFASGLTNEKLFF | TGTGCCAGCAGTTTTGCCTCCGGATTAACTAATGAAAAACTGTTTTTT | TRBJ1-4 | TRBV28 | NA | 16 | few
CASSEAGHSNQPQHF | TGTGCCAGCAGTGAAGCGGGTCATAGCAATCAGCCCCAGCATTTT | TRBJ1-5 | TRBV6-1 | NA | 15 | few
CASSSSPGLLTPEQYF | TGTGCCAGCAGCTCCTCGCCGGGACTCCTAACGCCCGAGCAGTACTTC | TRBJ2-7 | TRBV9 | NA | 16 | NA
CASSLVGTATTDTQYF | TGCGCCAGCAGCTTGGTGGGGACAGCAACCACAGATACGCAGTATTTT | TRBJ2-3 | TRBV5-1 | TRBD1 | 16 | few
CASSNDRKRSGNTIYF | TGTGCCAGCAGCAACGACAGGAAACGCTCTGGAAACACCATATATTTT | TRBJ1-3 | TRBV5-4 | NA | 16 | few
CASSFVQGGTEALF | TGTGCCAGCAGCTTTGTACAGGGAGGTACTGAAGCTCTCTTT | TRBJ1-1 | TRBV7-9 | NA | 14 | NA
CASSLLASGRTADTQYF | TGTGCCAGCAGTTTATTGGCTAGCGGGAGAACTGCAGATACGCAGTATTTT | TRBJ2-3 | TRBV28 | TRBD2 | 17 | few
CANNPTGGYEQYF | TGTGCCAACAACCCGACAGGGGGCTACGAGCAGTACTTC | TRBJ2-7 | TRBV6-1 | TRBD1 | 13 | NA
CASSLRDRRPQGF | TGTGCCAGCAGCCTACGGGACAGGCGACCCCAGGGGTTC | TRBJ2-4 | TRBV5-8 | TRBD1 | 13 | NA
CASSATGQGAGEQYF | TGTGCCAGCAGCGCGACGGGACAGGGGGCCGGCGAGCAGTACTTC | TRBJ2-7 | TRBV7-9 | TRBD1 | 15 | NA
CASSSVSGSFEQYF | TGTGCCAGCAGCTCAGTCAGCGGGAGTTTCGAGCAGTACTTC | TRBJ2-7 | TRBV11-2 | TRBD2 | 14 | once
CASSRFGLLRDEQYF | TGTGCCAGCAGCCGCTTTGGGCTGTTAAGAGACGAGCAGTACTTC | TRBJ2-7 | TRBV14 | NA | 15 | few
CASSPPGGGETQYF | TGCGCCAGCAGCCCCCCAGGCGGAGGAGAGACCCAGTACTTC | TRBJ2-5 | TRBV5-1 | NA | 14 | NA
CASSFAGLSYEQYF | TGTGCCAGCAGTTTCGCAGGGCTTTCCTACGAGCAGTACTTC | TRBJ2-7 | TRBV28 | NA | 14 | NA
CASREKDEGETQYF | TGTGCCAGCAGGGAAAAGGACGAGGGTGAGACCCAGTACTTC | TRBJ2-5 | TRBV5-4 | NA | 14 | NA
CAIGLGGGELFF | TGTGCCATTGGGCTAGGGGGCGGGGAGCTGTTTTTT | TRBJ2-2 | TRBV10-3 | NA | 12 | NA
CASSFGPTTGTDTQYF | TGTGCCAGCAGCTTTGGCCCGACTACGGGGACAGATACGCAGTATTTT | TRBJ2-3 | TRBV11-2 | NA | 16 | NA
CASSLGGSVNTEAFF | TGCGCCAGCAGCTTGGGAGGCTCGGTTAACACTGAAGCTTTCTTT | TRBJ1-1 | TRBV5-1 | NA | 15 | few
CASSTGTSGTNEQFF | TGCGCCAGCAGCACTGGGACTAGCGGGACCAATGAGCAGTTCTTC | TRBJ2-1 | TRBV5-1 | TRBD2 | 15 | once
CASSSGTPQETQYF | TGTGCCAGCAGCTCCGGGACTCCTCAAGAGACCCAGTACTTC | TRBJ2-5 | TRBV7-9 | NA | 14 | once
CAWSGGAVGTDTQYF | TGTGCCTGGAGTGGGGGGGCCGTAGGCACAGATACGCAGTATTTT | TRBJ2-3 | TRBV30 | NA | 15 | NA
CASSRQFSYEQYF | TGTGCCAGCAGTCGACAGTTCTCCTACGAGCAGTACTTC | TRBJ2-7 | TRBV27 | NA | 13 | NA
CASSRDPGETQYF | TGCGCCAGCAGCAGGGATCCGGGGGAGACCCAGTACTTC | TRBJ2-5 | TRBV5-1 | NA | 13 | NA
CASSRGGSSAETQYF | TGTGCCAGCAGCAGGGGGGGGAGTTCGGCAGAGACCCAGTACTTC | TRBJ2-5 | TRBV28 | NA | 15 | NA
CASSLGPRQHF | TGTGCCAGCAGCTTAGGGCCGCGCCAGCATTTT | TRBJ1-5 | TRBV7-2 | NA | 11 | few
CASSQGTGEQETQYF | TGCGCCAGCAGCCAAGGGACAGGTGAACAAGAGACCCAGTACTTC | TRBJ2-5 | TRBV4-3 | TRBD1 | 15 | NA
CASSWDRTNEKLFF | TGTGCCAGCAGCTGGGACAGGACAAATGAAAAACTGTTTTTT | TRBJ1-4 | TRBV7-2 | TRBD1 | 14 | once
CASSPGRNEKLFF | TGTGCCAGCAGTCCCGGGCGGAATGAAAAACTGTTTTTT | TRBJ1-4 | TRBV7-2 | NA | 13 | few
CASSAQGFQETQYF | TGCGCCAGCAGCGCACAGGGGTTCCAAGAGACCCAGTACTTC | TRBJ2-5 | TRBV5-1 | TRBD1 | 14 | NA
CASSPEDRGQGYTF | TGTGCCAGCTCACCAGAGGACAGGGGTCAAGGCTACACCTTC | TRBJ1-2 | TRBV18 | TRBD1 | 14 | NA
CASSLDGGSSYNEQFF | TGCGCCAGCAGCTTGGATGGGGGAAGCTCCTACAATGAGCAGTTCTTC | TRBJ2-1 | TRBV5-1 | NA | 16 | once
CASSPAGYSGANVLTF | TGTGCCAGCTCACCGGCCGGATACTCTGGGGCCAACGTCCTGACTTTC | TRBJ2-6 | TRBV18 | NA | 16 | NA
CASSPRTSGSTDTQYF | TGTGCCAGCTCACCACGGACTAGCGGTAGCACAGATACGCAGTATTTT | TRBJ2-3 | TRBV18 | TRBD2 | 16 | NA